This T cell receptor beta chain is from a study of Graves' ophthalmopathy and Graves' hyperthyroidism. For repertoire sequencing, the TCR beta CDR3 regions were amplified from RNA transcripts. The authors performed first-round RT-PCR with HTBI primers and then a second-round multiplex PCR. TCRdb fed the multiplex PCR reads into MiXCR, producing one record per CDR3 protein. The table shows approximately 700,000 distinct CDR3 sequences, with 35% to 50% occurring only once. Sequenced: peripheral blood. This clonotype originated in an adult man with Graves' ophthalmopathy.

This CDR3 is CSATSTSGRVYEQYF. The CDR3 region has the DNA TGCAGTGCTACGTCGACTAGCGGGAGAGTCTACGAGCAGTACTTC. V and J are TRBV20-1 and TRBJ2-7; 12 nucleotides match TRBD2. The CDR3 spans 15 residues. With 4 bases clipped from V and 3 bases from J, the junction kept 7 bases outside the gene matches. The germline CDR1 and CDR2 sequences are DFQATT and SNEGSKA (reference sequence).